Presented here are 6 T cell receptor beta chains from one specimen sequenced in a study of blood T cell repertoires in COVID-19. Assay: immunoSEQ multiplex PCR; the TCRdb copy retains only in-frame clones and omits some. This sample yields some 310,000 clones, of which about nine tenths are seen a single time; less than 3% belongs to the top ten. Input material: peripheral blood. Every receptor here comes from a woman aged 25 to 39 with COVID-19, enrolled during active disease.

This chain links TRBV27 with TRBJ2-7, with D unclear. CDR1 and CDR2 (germline): MNHEY, SMNVEV (reference sequence). The CDR3 is 11 amino acids. With 6 bases removed from V and 6 bases from J, the gap between germline ends came to 9 bases. CDR3 sequence: CASRGLGEQYF. Here the CDR3 DNA reads TGTGCCAGCAGGGGCTTAGGCGAGCAGTACTTC.

CDR3 protein: CSVGRVETQYF. In nucleotides, the CDR3 is TGCAGTGTTGGGAGGGTTGAGACCCAGTACTTC. The gene calls are TRBV20-1 and TRBJ2-5, with TRBD2 identical over 7 bases. The CDR3 is made up of 11 amino acids. V trimming: 7 bases; J trimming: 5 bases; junction bases outside the gene matches: 4. Germline V gene sequence: CDR1 DFQATT, CDR2 SNEGSKA (reference sequence).

The J gene is TRBJ1-2, the V gene TRBV9; the match to TRBD1 covers 7 bases. V shed 0 bases and J 4 bases; nucleotides not matched to a gene: 6. Germline loops: CDR1 SGDLS, CDR2 YYNGEE. The CDR3 totals 15 residues. The CDR3 DNA reads TGTGCCAGCAGCGTAGAAGGGGGCGCTACCTATGGCTACACCTTC. Protein product: CASSVEGGATYGYTF. The variable domain in full, completed from reference TRBV9 and TRBJ1-2, reads DSGVTQTPKHLITATGQRVTLRCSPRSGDLSVYWYQQSLDQGLQFLIQYYNGEERAKGNILERFSAQQFPDLHSELNLSSLELGDSALYFCASSVEGGATYGYTFGSGTRLTVV.

The chain links TRBV5-6 to TRBJ1-2; D remains unclear. CDR1 and CDR2 (germline): SGHDT, YYEEEE. CDR3 length: 15 residues. Trimming shortened V by 1 base and J by 5 bases, and 15 bases separated the two germline ends. CDR3 amino acids: CASSLYMTGNYGYTF. CDR3 nucleotide sequence: TGTGCCAGCAGCTTGTACATGACGGGGAATTATGGCTACACCTTC.

The sample holds one count of this clone. This chain uses TRBV19 with TRBJ1-5, with D possibly matching TRBD1 (6 bases). V was pared by 6 bases and J by 0 bases, with 24 bases between. The CDR3 has 19 residues. Germline V gives CDR1 LNHDA, CDR2 SQIVND (reference sequence). The CDR3: CASSPSPRTASYSNQPQHF. The CDR3, as DNA: TGTGCCAGTAGCCCGAGCCCGCGGACAGCTTCTTATAGCAATCAGCCCCAGCATTTT.

This clone was seen only a few times. The chain carries TRBV7-2 and TRBJ1-5; D unclear. This CDR3 spans 13 amino acids. Germline V gene data show CDR1 as SGHTA and CDR2 as FQGNSA. Trimming cost V 5 bases and J 7 bases, with 12 bases left between them. The DNA for the CDR3 is TGTGCCAGCAGCGAGGATATAATCCAGCCCCAGCATTTT. Residues: CASSEDIIQPQHF.